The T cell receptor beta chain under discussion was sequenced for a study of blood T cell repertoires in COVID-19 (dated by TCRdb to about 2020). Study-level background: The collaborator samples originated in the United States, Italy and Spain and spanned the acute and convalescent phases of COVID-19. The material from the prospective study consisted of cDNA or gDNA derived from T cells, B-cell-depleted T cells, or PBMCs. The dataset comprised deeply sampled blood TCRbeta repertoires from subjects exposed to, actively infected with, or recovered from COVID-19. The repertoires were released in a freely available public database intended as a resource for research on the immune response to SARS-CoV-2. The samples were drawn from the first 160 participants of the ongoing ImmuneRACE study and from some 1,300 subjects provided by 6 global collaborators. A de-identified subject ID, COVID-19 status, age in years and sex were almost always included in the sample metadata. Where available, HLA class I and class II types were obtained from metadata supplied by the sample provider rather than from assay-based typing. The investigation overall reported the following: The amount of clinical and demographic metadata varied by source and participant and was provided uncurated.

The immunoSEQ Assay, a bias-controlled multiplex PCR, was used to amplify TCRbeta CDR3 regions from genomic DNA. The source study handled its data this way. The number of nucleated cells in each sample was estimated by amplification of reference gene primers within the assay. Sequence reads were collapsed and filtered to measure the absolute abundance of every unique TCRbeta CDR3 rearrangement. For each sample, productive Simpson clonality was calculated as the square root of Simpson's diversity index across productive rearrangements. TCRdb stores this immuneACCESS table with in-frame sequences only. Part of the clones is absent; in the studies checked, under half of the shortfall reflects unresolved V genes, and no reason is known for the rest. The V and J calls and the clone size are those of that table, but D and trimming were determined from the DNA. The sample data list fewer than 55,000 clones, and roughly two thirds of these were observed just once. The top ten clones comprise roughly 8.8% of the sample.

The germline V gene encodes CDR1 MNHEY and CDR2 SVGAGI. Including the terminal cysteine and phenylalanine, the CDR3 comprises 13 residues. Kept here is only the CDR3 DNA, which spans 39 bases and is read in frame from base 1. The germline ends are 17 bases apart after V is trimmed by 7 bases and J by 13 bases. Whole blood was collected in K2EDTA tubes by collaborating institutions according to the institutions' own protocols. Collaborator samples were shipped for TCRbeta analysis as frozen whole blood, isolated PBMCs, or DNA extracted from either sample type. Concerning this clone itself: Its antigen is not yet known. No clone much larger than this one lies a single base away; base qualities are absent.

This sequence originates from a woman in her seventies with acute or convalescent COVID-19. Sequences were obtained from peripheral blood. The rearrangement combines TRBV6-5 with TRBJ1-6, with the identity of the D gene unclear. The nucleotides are TGTGCCAGCACGGCGGTCGGCGGTCGGCCCCTCCACTTT. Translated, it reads CASTAVGGRPLHF.